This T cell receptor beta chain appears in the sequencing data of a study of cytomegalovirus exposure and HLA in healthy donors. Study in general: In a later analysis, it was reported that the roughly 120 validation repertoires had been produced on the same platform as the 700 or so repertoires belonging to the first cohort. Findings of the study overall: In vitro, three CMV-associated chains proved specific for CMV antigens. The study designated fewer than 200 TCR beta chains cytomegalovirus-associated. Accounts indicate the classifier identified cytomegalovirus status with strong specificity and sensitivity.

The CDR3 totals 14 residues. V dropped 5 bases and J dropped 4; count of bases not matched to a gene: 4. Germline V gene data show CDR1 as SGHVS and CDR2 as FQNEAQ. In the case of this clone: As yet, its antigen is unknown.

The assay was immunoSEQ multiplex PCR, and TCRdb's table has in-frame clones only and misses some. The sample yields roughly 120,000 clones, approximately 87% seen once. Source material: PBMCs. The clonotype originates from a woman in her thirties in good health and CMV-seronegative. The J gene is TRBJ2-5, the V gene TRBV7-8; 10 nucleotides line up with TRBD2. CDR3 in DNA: TGTGCCAGCAGCAGAAGCGGGGGGGGAGAGACCCAGTACTTC. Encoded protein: CASSRSGGGETQYF.